This TCR beta chain comes out of a study of cytomegalovirus exposure and HLA in healthy donors. Overall study results and limits: It was reported that the classifier diagnosed cytomegalovirus status with high specificity and sensitivity in both the original and validation cohorts.

With regard to this clone: Its target is not known.

Trimming at V came to 0 bases and at J to 0 bases, leaving 2 bases not matched to a gene. Germline CDR1 reads SGDLS; CDR2 reads YYNGEE. This CDR3 comprises 16 residues. The PCR contained 60 Vbeta and 13 Jbeta primers. Sequencing was performed with immunoSEQ multiplex PCR; in TCRdb, only in-frame clones are kept and a portion is missing. The profile covers under 200,000 clones, with about four fifths appearing a single time and 2% to 2.5% taken by the ten largest. Material for sequencing was PBMCs. The chain carries TRBV9 and TRBJ1-4, with 7 bases lining up with TRBD1. This clonotype originated in a woman aged 50 to 60 in good health and CMV-seronegative. In DNA form, the CDR3 reads TGTGCCAGCAGCGTAGGGCAGGGGGCAACTAATGAAAAACTGTTTTTT. Amino acids: CASSVGQGATNEKLFF.